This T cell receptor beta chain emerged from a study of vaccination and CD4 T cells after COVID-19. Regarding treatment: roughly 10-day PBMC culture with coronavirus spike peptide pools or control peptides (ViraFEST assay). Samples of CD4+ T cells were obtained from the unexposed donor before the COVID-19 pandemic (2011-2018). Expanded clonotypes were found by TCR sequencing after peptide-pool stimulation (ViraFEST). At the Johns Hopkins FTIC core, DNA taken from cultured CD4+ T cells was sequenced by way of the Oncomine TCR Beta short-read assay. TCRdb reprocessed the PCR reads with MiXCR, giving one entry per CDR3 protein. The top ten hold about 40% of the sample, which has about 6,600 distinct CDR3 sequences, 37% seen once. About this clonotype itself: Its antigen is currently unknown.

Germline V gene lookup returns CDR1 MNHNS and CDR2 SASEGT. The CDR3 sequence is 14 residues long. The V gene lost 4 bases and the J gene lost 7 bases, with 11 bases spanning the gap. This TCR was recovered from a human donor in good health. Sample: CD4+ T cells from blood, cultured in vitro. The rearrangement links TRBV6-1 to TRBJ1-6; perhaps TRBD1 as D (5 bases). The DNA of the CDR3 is TGTGCCAGCAGTGGCGGGGGGGACAATTCACCCCTCCACTTT. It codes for CASSGGGDNSPLHF.